The 21 T cell receptor beta chains given below trace back to one sample, sequenced in a study of human T cells and chemical hapten exposure. The time point is: patch test 2, 6 weeks after DPC sensitization. Regarding treatment: therapeutic diphenylcyclopropenone sensitization with weekly scalp DPC. MiXCR was run by TCRdb on the RACE reads, yielding one entry per CDR3 protein. The table shows tens of thousands of distinct CDR3 sequences, with approximately 10% occurring only once. The source was whole blood, collected in connection with sensitization to the hapten diphenylcyclopropenone (DPC). The receptor source for this set is a man aged 40-49 years with alopecia areata. Some clones in this sample may be carry-over from other donors' samples.

V usage is TRBV24-1 and J usage is TRBJ2-1; D is possibly TRBD1 (5 bases). The V end lost 3 bases, the J end lost 4 bases, and 9 bases lay between the germline ends. CDR1 is KGHDR and CDR2 is SFDVKD in the germline V gene. This CDR3 has 14 residues. This CDR3 is CATSDVGQYNEQFF. In DNA form, the CDR3 reads TGTGCCACCAGTGATGTGGGGCAGTACAATGAGCAGTTCTTC.

V and J are TRBV5-4 and TRBJ1-3; D remains ambiguous. Germline CDR1 reads SGHNT; CDR2 reads YYREEE (reference sequence). Deletions cut 1 base from V and 0 bases from J, with 5 bases between. The length of the CDR3 is 14 residues. This CDR3 reads CASSLWSSGNTIYF. The CDR3 coding sequence is TGTGCCAGCAGCTTGTGGTCCTCTGGAAACACCATATATTTT. The full variable domain, rest sourced from reference TRBV5-4 and TRBJ1-3, is ETGVTQSPTHLIKTRGQQVTLRCSSQSGHNTVSWYQQALGQGPQFIFQYYREEENGRGNFPPRFSGLQFPNYSSELNVNALELDDSALYLCASSLWSSGNTIYFGEGSWLTVV.

The genes are TRBV12-3 or TRBV12-4 and TRBJ2-3; D gene ambiguous. The CDR3 length is 16 residues. The V end was cut by 6 bases, the J end by 1 base, with 17 bases between. This CDR3 is CASSPRGRVGTDTQYF. CDR3 nucleotide sequence: TGTGCCAGCAGCCCGCGAGGTCGGGTCGGCACAGATACGCAGTATTTT.

The gene calls are TRBV6-6 and TRBJ2-4; 11 positions match TRBD1. The CDR3 covers 16 residues. Trimming at V came to 6 bases and at J to 8 bases, leaving 12 bases not matched to a gene. Germline lookup yields CDR1 MNHNY and CDR2 SVGAGI (reference sequence). The CDR3 loop reads CASSHPVPGQGDIQYF. The CDR3 DNA is TGTGCCAGCAGCCACCCTGTCCCGGGACAGGGGGACATTCAGTACTTC.

The chain is built from TRBV9 and TRBJ2-3; 14 nucleotides match TRBD2. The CDR3 consists of 17 residues. Germline V lookup: CDR1 SGDLS, CDR2 YYNGEE. The ends lost 4 bases at V and 5 bases at J; junction bases unmatched: 9. CDR3 amino acids: CASSPRLAGGPGDTQYF. CDR3 nucleotide sequence: TGTGCCAGCAGCCCGCGACTAGCGGGAGGGCCAGGAGATACGCAGTATTTT.

The chain carries TRBV18 and TRBJ2-2; no clear D. With 4 bases removed from V and 7 bases from J, the gap between germline ends came to 10 bases. The CDR3 is 13 amino acids. Germline V gives CDR1 KGHSH, CDR2 LQKENI. CDR3 in DNA: TGTGCCAGCTCACTGGAGTCTGACGGGGAGCTGTTTTTT. It translates to CASSLESDGELFF.

This chain joins TRBV6-2 or TRBV6-3 and TRBJ2-2; 9 bases are shared with TRBD1. V shed 7 bases and J 4 bases; nucleotides not matched to a gene: 10. Germline CDR1 and CDR2: MNHEY and SVGEGT. CDR3 size: 16 residues. DNA for the CDR3: TGTGCCAGCAAAAGAGGACAGGGGATGACCACCGGGGAGCTGTTTTTT. This sequence encodes CASKRGQGMTTGELFF.

The CDR3 spells CASSQDRQTNYEQYF. Here the CDR3 DNA reads TGCGCCAGCAGCCAGGACCGACAGACTAACTACGAGCAGTACTTC. The V call is TRBV4-3, the J call TRBJ2-7; D may be TRBD1 or TRBD2 (5 bases each). From germline, CDR1 is LGHNA and CDR2 YSLEER. The CDR3 has 15 residues. V gave up 3 bases and J gave up 3 bases, with 15 bases separating them.

This clonotype was detected many times. This chain joins TRBV12-3 or TRBV12-4 and TRBJ2-3; 8 bases fit TRBD1. J was trimmed by 4 bases and V by 1 base; bases with no gene match: 10. The CDR3 is made up of 17 amino acids. Here the CDR3 reads CASSLGGGQGRSDTQYF. As DNA, the CDR3 is TGTGCCAGCAGTTTAGGGGGAGGACAGGGCAGATCAGATACGCAGTATTTT.

This chain links TRBV29-1 with TRBJ2-7; the match to TRBD1 covers 8 bases. J was trimmed by 2 bases and V by 8 bases; bases with no gene match: 14. Per the germline V gene, CDR1 is SQVTM and CDR2 is ANQGSEA. The CDR3 is 15 amino acids. CDR3 DNA sequence: TGCAGCAAAGAATCCGGGACAGGAGTAACCTACGAGCAGTACTTC. Its protein product is CSKESGTGVTYEQYF.

This chain connects TRBV5-1 to TRBJ2-3; 7 bases align to TRBD2. The CDR3 is 16 residues long. V shed 6 bases and J 5 bases; nucleotides not matched to a gene: 15. Germline assignment: CDR1 SGHRS and CDR2 YFSETQ. CDR3 in DNA: TGCGCCAGCAAATTACTAGCGTTTGCCCGTGGAGATACGCAGTATTTT. Its protein is CASKLLAFARGDTQYF. The complete variable domain, with remaining parts taken from reference TRBV5-1 and TRBJ2-3, reads KAGVTQTPRYLIKTRGQQVTLSCSPISGHRSVSWYQQTPGQGLQFLFEYFSETQRNKGNFPGRFSGRQFSNSRSEMNVSTLELGDSALYLCASKLLAFARGDTQYFGPGTRLTVL.

The CDR3 reads CASTRGTEAFF. CDR3 nucleotides: TGCGCCAGCACCAGGGGCACTGAAGCTTTCTTT. The V gene is TRBV5-1, the J gene TRBJ1-1; the D gene is possibly TRBD1 (6 bases). There are 11 residues in the CDR3. Per germline, CDR1 SGHRS and CDR2 YFSETQ. V shed 6 bases and J shed 4 bases, with 7 bases lying between them.

The J gene is TRBJ2-7, the V gene TRBV29-1; 8 bases line up with TRBD1. The CDR3 consists of 14 residues. J lost 6 bases, V lost 4 bases, and 11 bases had no gene match. Germline V gene lookup returns CDR1 SQVTM and CDR2 ANQGSEA. The CDR3 DNA reads as TGCAGCGTTGGGTCGGACAGGGTAGGAGGCGAGCAGTACTTC. Translation gives CSVGSDRVGGEQYF.

V and J are TRBV3-1 and TRBJ2-7; D is perhaps TRBD1 or TRBD2 (5 bases each). The CDR3 length is 14 residues. With 0 bases removed from V and 6 bases from J, the gap between germline ends came to 12 bases. Germline V gene lookup returns CDR1 LGHDT and CDR2 YNNKEL (reference sequence). In nucleotides, the CDR3 is TGTGCCAGCAGCCAAGAGGGACGGGCGGGCGAGCAGTACTTC. This gives the protein CASSQEGRAGEQYF.

The table lists this clonotype with many counts. V gene TRBV10-3 combines with J gene TRBJ2-3, with TRBD1 matching 8 bases. The V gene's germline CDR1 is ENHRY and CDR2 SYGVKD. The CDR3 contains 15 residues. Trimming removed 4 bases from V and 5 bases from J; junction bases left unmatched: 8. CDR3 protein: CAISGRQGTGDTQYF. DNA of the CDR3: TGTGCCATCAGTGGCAGACAGGGGACCGGAGATACGCAGTATTTT.

The chain uses TRBV7-2 and TRBJ2-2; 7 bases match TRBD1. Germline V gene data show CDR1 as SGHTA and CDR2 as FQGNSA. J was trimmed by 1 base and V by 5 bases; bases with no gene match: 7. The CDR3 contains 16 residues. DNA of the CDR3: TGTGCCAGCAGCCCACAGGGGACACAGAACACCGGGGAGCTGTTTTTT. Amino acid sequence: CASSPQGTQNTGELFF.

The rearrangement links TRBV14 to TRBJ2-5; no definite D call. V was cut by 4 bases and J by 6 bases, with 6 bases left in between. CDR1 SGHDN and CDR2 FVKESK come from the germline V gene. The CDR3 runs 11 residues. CDR3 coding DNA: TGTGCCAGCAGCCTGGGGAAGACCCAGTACTTC. Amino acid sequence: CASSLGKTQYF.

In its sample, this clonotype was seen a few times. The gene calls are TRBV5-1 and TRBJ2-1; no definite D call. Deletions cut 4 bases from V and 7 bases from J, with 15 bases between. The CDR3 contains 14 residues. Germline loops: CDR1 SGHRS, CDR2 YFSETQ. CDR3 nucleotides: TGCGCCAGCAGCCGCCCGGAGACTCCAAATGAGCAGTTCTTC. Its translation is CASSRPETPNEQFF.

The chain carries TRBV20-1 and TRBJ2-2; TRBD1 matches 10 bases. The CDR3 covers 14 residues. Germline CDR1 and CDR2: DFQATT and SNEGSKA (reference sequence). Trimming took 5 bases from V and 5 from J; bases not matched to a gene: 5. The CDR3 here is CSAGQGGWTGELFF. DNA for the CDR3: TGCAGTGCTGGACAGGGGGGCTGGACCGGGGAGCTGTTTTTT.

This clonotype showed up just a few times. The CDR3 DNA sequence: TGTGCCAGCTCACCACAGGAACAGATCACTGAAGCTTTCTTT. Translation gives CASSPQEQITEAFF. V and J are TRBV18 and TRBJ1-1, with D uncertain. Germline V gene data show CDR1 as KGHSH and CDR2 as LQKENI. The CDR3 consists of 14 residues. V dropped 1 base and J dropped 4 bases, with 10 bases sitting between them.

This clonotype was seen at least ten times. The rearrangement links TRBV9 to TRBJ1-1; possibly TRBD1 for D (5 bases). CDR3 length: 19 amino acids. Germline CDR1 is SGDLS and CDR2 is YYNGEE. Trimming pared 2 bases from V and 3 bases from J, leaving 26 bases between. The CDR3 loop is CASSVWDPEAAVGDTEAFF. For the CDR3, the DNA is TGTGCCAGCAGCGTTTGGGACCCTGAGGCAGCCGTCGGGGACACTGAAGCTTTCTTT.